This TCR beta chain was profiled in a study of spatial heterogeneity in lung cancer. Trimming shortened V by 5 bases and J by 7 bases, and 15 bases separated the two germline ends. Germline V gene data show CDR1 as SGHTA and CDR2 as FQGNSA. The CDR3 is made up of 15 amino acids. TCRdb re-analysed the 5' RACE reads in MiXCR, keeping a single row per CDR3 protein. The sample includes tens of thousands of distinct CDR3 sequences, about 12% of them seen just once. The time point here: sample taken at primary tumor resection. This receptor was taken from a male donor with early-stage non-small cell lung cancer. The material was PBMCs, obtained at surgery. The rearrangement links TRBV7-2 to TRBJ1-6; D remains ambiguous. In DNA, the CDR3 is TGTGCCAGCAGCCCAAGGACTCCTATCAATTCACCCCTCCACTTT. Encoded protein: CASSPRTPINSPLHF. The full variable domain, its missing parts supplied by reference TRBV7-2 and TRBJ1-6, is GAGVSQSPSNKVTEKGKDVELRCDPISGHTALYWYRQSLGQGLEFLIYFQGNSAPDKSGLPSDRFSAERTGGSVSTLTIQRTQQEDSAVYLCASSPRTPINSPLHFGNGTRLTVT.